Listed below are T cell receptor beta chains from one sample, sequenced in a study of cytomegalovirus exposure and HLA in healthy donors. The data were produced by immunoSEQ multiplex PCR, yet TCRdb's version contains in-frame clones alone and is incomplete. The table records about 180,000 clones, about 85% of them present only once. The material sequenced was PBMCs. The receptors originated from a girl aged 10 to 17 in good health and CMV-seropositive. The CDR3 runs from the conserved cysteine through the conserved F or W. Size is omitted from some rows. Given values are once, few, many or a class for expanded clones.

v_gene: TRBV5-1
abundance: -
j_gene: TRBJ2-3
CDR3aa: CASSLVASGSSPGTDTQYF

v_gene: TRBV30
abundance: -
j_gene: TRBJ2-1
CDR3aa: CAWSTPSSTEQFF

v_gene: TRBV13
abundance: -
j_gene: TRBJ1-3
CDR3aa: CASSKQVSGNTIYF

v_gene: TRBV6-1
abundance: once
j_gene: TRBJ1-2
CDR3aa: CASSEWKGQGAIGYTF

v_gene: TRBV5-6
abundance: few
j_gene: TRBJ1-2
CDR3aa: CASSYTPGQGYGYTF

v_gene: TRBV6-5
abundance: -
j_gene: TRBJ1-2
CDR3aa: CASTSVGVSNYGYTF

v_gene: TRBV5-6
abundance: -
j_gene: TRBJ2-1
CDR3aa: CASSLDSTYNEQFF

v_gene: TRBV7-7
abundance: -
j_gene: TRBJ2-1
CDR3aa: CASSLTLAGEDEQFF

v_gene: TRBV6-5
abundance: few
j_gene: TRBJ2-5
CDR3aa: CASSYSGLAIKTQYF

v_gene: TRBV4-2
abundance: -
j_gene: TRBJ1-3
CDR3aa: CASSPITGGLSSGNTIYF

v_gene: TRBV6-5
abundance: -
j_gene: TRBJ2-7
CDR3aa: CASSYAPSYEQYF

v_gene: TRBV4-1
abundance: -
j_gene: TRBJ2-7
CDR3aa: CASSQDKEDPTREQYF

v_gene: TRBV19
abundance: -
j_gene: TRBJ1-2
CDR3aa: CASSLRPGERGYTF

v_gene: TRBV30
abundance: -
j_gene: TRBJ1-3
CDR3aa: CAWTIDSYGNTIYF

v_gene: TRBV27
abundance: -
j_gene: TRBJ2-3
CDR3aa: CASSFGQYTDTQYF

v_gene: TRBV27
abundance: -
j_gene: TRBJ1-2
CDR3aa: CASRTGYYGYTF

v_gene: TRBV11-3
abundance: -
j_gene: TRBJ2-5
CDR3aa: CASSPPRLAGNSETQYF

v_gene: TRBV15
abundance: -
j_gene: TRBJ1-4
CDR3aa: CATSSLQGAVTNEKLFF

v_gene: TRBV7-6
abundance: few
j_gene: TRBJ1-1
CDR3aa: CASSLGQGYNTEAFF

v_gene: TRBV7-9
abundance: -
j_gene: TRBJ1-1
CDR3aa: CASSLRPPGAFF

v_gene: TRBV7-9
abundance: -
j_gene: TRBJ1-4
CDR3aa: CASSPEGSGLGEKLFF

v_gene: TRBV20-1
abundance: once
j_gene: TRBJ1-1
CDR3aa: CSARQVFAFF

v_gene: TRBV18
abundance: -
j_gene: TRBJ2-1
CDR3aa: CASSRGTGYNEQFF

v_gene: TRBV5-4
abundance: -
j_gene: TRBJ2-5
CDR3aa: CASSLTAEETQYF

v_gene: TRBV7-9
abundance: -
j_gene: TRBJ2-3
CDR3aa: CASSLVTDPDTQYF

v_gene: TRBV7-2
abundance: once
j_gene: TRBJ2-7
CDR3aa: CASSPLAGPNYEQYF

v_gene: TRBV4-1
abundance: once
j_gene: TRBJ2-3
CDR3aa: CASSQSGSGRAPDTQYF

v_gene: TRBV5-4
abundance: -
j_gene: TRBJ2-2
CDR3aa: CASSSPGQGLTGELFF

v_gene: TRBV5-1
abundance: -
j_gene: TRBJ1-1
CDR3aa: CASSRTPANTEAFF

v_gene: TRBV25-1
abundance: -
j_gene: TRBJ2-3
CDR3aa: CASSARELHTDTQYF

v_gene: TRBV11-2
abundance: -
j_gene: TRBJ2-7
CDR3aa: CASSSRGSGKKKFYEQYF

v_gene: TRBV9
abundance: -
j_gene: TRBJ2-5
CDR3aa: CASSVEGTGGAPSETQYF

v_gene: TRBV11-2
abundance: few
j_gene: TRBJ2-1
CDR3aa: CASSSLTSGAYNEQFF

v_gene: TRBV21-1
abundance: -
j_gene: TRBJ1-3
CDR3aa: CASSKGSYSGNTIYF

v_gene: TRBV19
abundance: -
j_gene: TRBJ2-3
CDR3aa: CASSLDSSGGSDTQYF

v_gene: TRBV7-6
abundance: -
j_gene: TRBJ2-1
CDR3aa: CASSLASWGDLYNEQFF

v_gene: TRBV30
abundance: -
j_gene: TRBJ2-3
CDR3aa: CAWNPGQGGTDTQYF

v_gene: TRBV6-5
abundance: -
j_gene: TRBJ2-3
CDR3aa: CASSYSSTDTQYF

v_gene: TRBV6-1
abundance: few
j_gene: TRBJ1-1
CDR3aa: CASRHGGTVNTEAFF

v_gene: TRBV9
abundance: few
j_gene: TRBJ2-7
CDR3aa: CASSAGGGPYEQYF

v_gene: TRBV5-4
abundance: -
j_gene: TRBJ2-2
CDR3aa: CASSRIGDSNTGELFF

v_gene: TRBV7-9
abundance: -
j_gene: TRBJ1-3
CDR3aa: CASSFQGTSSGNTIYF

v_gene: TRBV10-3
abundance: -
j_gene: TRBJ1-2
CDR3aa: CAISYGTAYGYTF

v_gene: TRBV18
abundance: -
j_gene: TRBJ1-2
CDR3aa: CASSPISQEPNYGYTF

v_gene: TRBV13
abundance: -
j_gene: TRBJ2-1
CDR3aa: CASSLGRELEQFF

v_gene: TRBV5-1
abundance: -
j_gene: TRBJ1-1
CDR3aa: CASSLGGRMNTEAFF

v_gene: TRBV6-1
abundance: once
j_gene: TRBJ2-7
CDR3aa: CASSPREEQYF